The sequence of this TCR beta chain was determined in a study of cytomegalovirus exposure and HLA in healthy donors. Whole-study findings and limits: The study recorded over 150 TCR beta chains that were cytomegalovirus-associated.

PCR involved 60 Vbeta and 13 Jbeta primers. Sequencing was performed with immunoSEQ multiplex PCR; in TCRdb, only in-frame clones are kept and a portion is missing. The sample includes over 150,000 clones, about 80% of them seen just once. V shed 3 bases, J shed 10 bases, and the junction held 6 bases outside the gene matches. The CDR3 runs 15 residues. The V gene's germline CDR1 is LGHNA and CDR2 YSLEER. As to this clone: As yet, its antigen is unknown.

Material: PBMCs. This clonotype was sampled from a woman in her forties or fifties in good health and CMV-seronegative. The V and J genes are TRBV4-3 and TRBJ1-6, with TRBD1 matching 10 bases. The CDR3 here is CASSHRDRGGSPLHF. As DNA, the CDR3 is TGCGCCAGCAGCCACCGGGACAGGGGCGGCTCACCCCTCCACTTT.